The 26 T cell receptor beta chains below were found in one sample sequenced in a study of shared clonotypes between healthy human individuals. Assay: immunoSEQ multiplex PCR; the TCRdb copy retains only in-frame clones and omits some. The sample records roughly 600,000 clones, roughly 98% being singletons. Naive CD8 cells lacked CD45RO and underwent positive selection for CCR7, leaving out terminally differentiated effector memory CD45RA+ cells. What was sequenced was naive CD8+ T cells sorted from blood. These receptor sequences come from a man in his thirties or forties in good health.

The rearrangement links TRBV7-9 to TRBJ2-7, with 9 nucleotides matching TRBD1. The CDR3 is 15 amino acids. V was clipped by 5 bases and J by 3 bases; unmatched bases: 8. In germline, CDR1 is SEHNR, CDR2 FQNEAQ (reference sequence). The CDR3 sequence is CASSPGTGLNYEQYF. CDR3 nucleotides: TGTGCCAGCAGCCCCGGGACAGGGTTAAACTACGAGCAGTACTTC.

The chain links TRBV5-1 to TRBJ2-3; 8 bases match TRBD2. J was trimmed by 2 bases and V by 0 bases; bases with no gene match: 5. The CDR3 runs 16 residues. Germline CDR1 SGHRS, CDR2 YFSETQ. The CDR3 spells CASSLGLAGNTDTQYF. Written as DNA, the CDR3 is TGCGCCAGCAGCTTGGGCCTAGCGGGTAACACAGATACGCAGTATTTT.

The chain is built from TRBV29-1 and TRBJ2-3, with D possibly being TRBD1 (5 bases). Trimming cost V 4 bases and J 0 bases, with 14 bases left between them. The CDR3 is 15 amino acids. Germline lookup yields CDR1 SQVTM and CDR2 ANQGSEA. The CDR3 nucleotides read TGCAGCGTTGTCCGTGGGGCATCTAGCACAGATACGCAGTATTTT. It translates to CSVVRGASSTDTQYF.

V and J are TRBV18 and TRBJ2-1, with 12 bases lining up with TRBD2. The germline gives CDR1 KGHSH, CDR2 LQKENI. V lost 1 base and J lost 6; bases outside the gene matches: 10. The CDR3 has 18 residues. In DNA form, the CDR3 reads TGTGCCAGCTCACCACTAATGACTAGCGGGAGTTCCATCAATGAGCAGTTCTTC. Protein sequence: CASSPLMTSGSSINEQFF.

The chain carries TRBV5-4 and TRBJ2-7; possible D gene TRBD2, 5 bases. V was clipped by 3 bases and J by 5 bases, with 9 bases between them. CDR3 length equals 12 residues. CDR1 is SGHNT and CDR2 is YYREEE in the germline V gene (reference sequence). The CDR3 spells CASSSGENEQYF. DNA of the CDR3: TGTGCCAGCAGCTCCGGGGAGAACGAGCAGTACTTC.

The chain combines TRBV27 with TRBJ2-3; D gene ambiguous. This CDR3 is built from 11 residues. In germline, CDR1 is MNHEY, CDR2 SMNVEV (reference sequence). V lost 8 bases and J 4 bases, leaving 7 bases between the germline ends. CDR3 region: CASGWADTQYF. The DNA of the CDR3 is TGTGCCAGCGGCTGGGCAGATACGCAGTATTTT.

This chain uses TRBV5-1 with TRBJ2-3, with D unclear. Trimming stripped 0 bases from V and 6 bases from J, with 11 bases between. Germline V gene data show CDR1 as SGHRS and CDR2 as YFSETQ. There are 14 residues in the CDR3. The CDR3 sequence is CASSLAFVGDTQYF. Written as DNA, the CDR3 is TGCGCCAGCAGCTTGGCCTTTGTGGGGGATACGCAGTATTTT.

This clone appeared once. The chain recombines TRBV9 with TRBJ2-7, with 8 bases fitting TRBD2. The CDR3 sequence is 14 residues long. The V segment lost 4 bases and the J segment 5 bases; nucleotides outside the gene matches: 8. Looked up from germline, CDR1 is SGDLS and CDR2 is YYNGEE. This chain's CDR3 is CASSNSGDWDEQYF. DNA for the CDR3: TGTGCCAGCAGCAATAGCGGGGATTGGGACGAGCAGTACTTC.

This clone appeared once. The genes are TRBV27 and TRBJ2-2; no definite D call. There are 12 residues in the CDR3. Trimming shortened V by 2 bases and J by 6 bases, and 4 bases separated the two germline ends. CDR1 MNHEY and CDR2 SMNVEV come from the germline V gene (reference sequence). The CDR3 loop is CASSLIPGELFF. The CDR3 nucleotides read TGTGCCAGCAGTTTAATCCCCGGGGAGCTGTTTTTT.

V usage is TRBV29-1 and J usage is TRBJ2-7; D is perhaps TRBD1 or TRBD2 (5 bases each). V gave up 4 bases and J gave up 3 bases, with 16 bases separating them. CDR1 is SQVTM and CDR2 is ANQGSEA in the germline V gene. CDR3 length: 14 amino acids. For the CDR3, the DNA is TGCAGCGTTGGGGGGAAGGGAGACCTCTACGAGCAGTACTTC. It translates to CSVGGKGDLYEQYF.

The chain employs TRBV7-2 and TRBJ1-2; no firm D call. CDR3 length: 15 amino acids. From germline, CDR1 is SGHTA and CDR2 FQGNSA. The V and J ends lost 2 bases and 0 bases respectively, with 10 bases between them. CDR3 loop: CASSLHDSANYGYTF. As DNA, the CDR3 is TGTGCCAGCAGCTTACACGACTCCGCTAACTATGGCTACACCTTC.

The table lists this clone with a count of one. The chain combines TRBV27 with TRBJ2-4; D is uncertain. Germline lookup yields CDR1 MNHEY and CDR2 SMNVEV (reference sequence). The CDR3 totals 15 residues. Between the trimmed V and J ends, which lost 3 bases and 1 base, there was a span of 10 bases. The CDR3 loop is CASSFSDAAKNIQYF. CDR3 bases: TGTGCCAGCAGTTTCTCGGACGCGGCCAAAAACATTCAGTACTTC.

The chain employs TRBV29-1 and TRBJ2-1; maybe TRBD2 (5 bases). Germline V gene lookup returns CDR1 SQVTM and CDR2 ANQGSEA. The CDR3 loop spans 13 amino acids. The V end was cut by 7 bases, the J end by 6 bases, with 16 bases between. CDR3 bases: TGCAGCGCATTCCTGACTACCGGCAATGAGCAGTTCTTC. It encodes CSAFLTTGNEQFF.

The chain carries TRBV28 and TRBJ2-7; D not certain. CDR3 length: 15 amino acids. Germline V lookup: CDR1 MDHEN, CDR2 SYDVKM. Trimming removed 9 bases from V and 0 bases from J, with 18 bases in between. CDR3 DNA sequence: TGTGCCAGTCGGGTAGTCCAGCCAGGCTCCTACGAGCAGTACTTC. Amino acid sequence: CASRVVQPGSYEQYF.

The chain links TRBV29-1 to TRBJ2-1; no firm D call. CDR3 length: 13 residues. CDR1 is SQVTM and CDR2 is ANQGSEA in the germline V gene. V was clipped by 0 bases and J by 9 bases, with 12 bases between them. The CDR3, as DNA: TGCAGCGTTGAAGATCGGTCCCCATTTGAGCAGTTCTTC. Its protein product is CSVEDRSPFEQFF.

The chain employs TRBV28 and TRBJ2-2; D is possibly TRBD1 (6 bases). The germline V gene has CDR1 MDHEN and CDR2 SYDVKM. Trimming took off 5 bases at V and 6 bases at J, with 13 bases between the two ends. The CDR3 runs 14 residues. The CDR3 DNA follows: TGTGCCAGCAGTCGTCAGGGGCGCTCCGGGGAGCTGTTTTTT. It translates to CASSRQGRSGELFF.

The chain is built from TRBV29-1 and TRBJ2-2; 11 positions match TRBD2. Germline-derived CDR1 and CDR2 are SQVTM and ANQGSEA. V shed 8 bases, J shed 5 bases, and the junction held 4 bases outside the gene matches. The length of the CDR3 is 13 residues. The CDR3 sequence: CSSLAGVTGELFF. Here the CDR3 DNA reads TGCAGCTCACTAGCGGGAGTGACCGGGGAGCTGTTTTTT.

This chain links TRBV7-8 with TRBJ1-5; 9 nucleotides agree with TRBD1. The V segment lost 5 bases and the J segment 2 bases; nucleotides outside the gene matches: 7. Germline-derived CDR1 and CDR2 are SGHVS and FQNEAQ. This CDR3 region has 16 residues. As DNA, the CDR3 is TGTGCCAGCAGCCCCGGGAGGACAGGGGGCAATCAGCCCCAGCATTTT. Translation gives CASSPGRTGGNQPQHF.

V is TRBV18 and J is TRBJ1-1; TRBD1 matches at 9 bases. V dropped 5 bases and J dropped 1; count of bases not matched to a gene: 17. Germline assignment: CDR1 KGHSH and CDR2 LQKENI. CDR3 length equals 19 residues. The CDR3 DNA follows: TGTGCCAGCTCAACCGAACATAACAGGGGGCTGGGGAAGAACACTGAAGCTTTCTTT. Residues: CASSTEHNRGLGKNTEAFF. Supplemented by reference TRBV18 and TRBJ1-1, the full variable domain reads NAGVMQNPRHLVRRRGQEARLRCSPMKGHSHVYWYRQLPEEGLKFMVYLQKENIIDESGMPKERFSAEFPKEGPSILRIQQVVRGDSAAYFCASSTEHNRGLGKNTEAFFGQGTRLTVV.

This clone appeared once. V gene TRBV7-2 combines with J gene TRBJ2-3; a possible D gene is TRBD2 (7 bases). The CDR3 length is 18 residues. Deletions cut 2 bases from V and 2 bases from J, with 20 bases between. The V gene's germline CDR1 is SGHTA and CDR2 FQGNSA. The CDR3 DNA is TGTGCCAGCAGCTTATCTTTACAGGGACTATCCTACACAGATACGCAGTATTTT. It specifies CASSLSLQGLSYTDTQYF.

The chain combines TRBV27 with TRBJ2-3; the D is unclear. CDR1 and CDR2 (germline): MNHEY, SMNVEV (reference sequence). Deletions cut 4 bases from V and 0 bases from J, with 17 bases between. CDR3 length: 17 residues. CDR3 region: CASSSTYTERSTDTQYF. The CDR3 DNA sequence: TGTGCCAGCAGTTCCACCTATACAGAGCGTAGCACAGATACGCAGTATTTT.

The V gene is TRBV7-8, the J gene TRBJ1-4, with a tentative D call TRBD1 (5 bases). V lost 3 bases and J 3 bases, leaving 14 bases between the germline ends. CDR3 length equals 16 residues. Germline V gene data show CDR1 as SGHVS and CDR2 as FQNEAQ. The chain's CDR3 is CASSFSQGLSNEKLFF. The CDR3 DNA reads as TGTGCCAGCAGCTTTTCGCAGGGCCTTTCTAATGAAAAACTGTTTTTT.

The J gene is TRBJ2-7, the V gene TRBV27; weak D call: TRBD1 (5 bases). The CDR3 has 11 amino acids. The germline V gene encodes CDR1 MNHEY and CDR2 SMNVEV (reference sequence). V dropped 8 bases and J dropped 5 bases, with 10 bases sitting between them. As DNA, the CDR3 is TGTGCCAGCGCACAAGGGGACGAGCAGTACTTC. As protein: CASAQGDEQYF.

The CDR3 protein is CASSQDGAGGMNTGELFF. CDR3 in DNA: TGCGCCAGCAGCCAAGACGGAGCGGGAGGCATGAACACCGGGGAGCTGTTTTTT. The chain joins TRBV4-1 to TRBJ2-2; 9 bases are shared with TRBD2. The J segment lost 1 base and the V segment lost 0 bases, leaving 6 bases of the junction unmatched. The CDR3 totals 18 residues. The germline V gene has CDR1 MGHRA and CDR2 YSYEKL.

Notes on this clone: The sample has other DNA sequences that encode this CDR3 too. CDR3 DNA: TGTGCCAGCAGCTTAGCCGGGACAGGGGCGAACTATGGCTACACCTTC. As protein: CASSLAGTGANYGYTF. V is TRBV7-8 and J is TRBJ1-2; 10 bases map to TRBD1. This CDR3 has 16 residues. V shed 0 bases, J shed 2 bases, and the junction held 3 bases outside the gene matches. Germline lookup yields CDR1 SGHVS and CDR2 FQNEAQ.

The rearrangement links TRBV7-8 to TRBJ2-2; TRBD1 might be the D (6 bases). V lost 5 bases and J lost 6, with 28 bases in between. Germline V gene lookup returns CDR1 SGHVS and CDR2 FQNEAQ. The CDR3 is made up of 19 amino acids. In nucleotides, the CDR3 is TGTGCCAGCAGCAAACACAGGGCTGCCCTCAGCCCCGTAGCCGGGGAGCTGTTTTTT. Residues: CASSKHRAALSPVAGELFF.